This T cell receptor (beta chain) originates from a study of blood T cell repertoires in COVID-19 (dated by TCRdb to the early 2020s). General notes on the study: Samples covering the acute and convalescent phases of COVID-19 were provided by collaborators in the United States, Italy and Spain. Where available, HLA class I and class II types were taken from metadata supplied by the sample provider and were not determined by assay-based typing. The sample metadata nearly always contained a de-identified subject ID, COVID-19 status, age in years and sex. Deeply sampled blood TCRbeta repertoires from subjects exposed to, actively infected with, or recovered from COVID-19 were included in the dataset. The material from the prospective study consisted of cDNA or gDNA derived from T cells, B-cell-depleted T cells, or PBMCs. The repertoires were made available in a free public database intended to serve as a resource for research on the immune response to SARS-CoV-2. The samples were drawn from the first 160 participants of the ongoing ImmuneRACE study and from 1,254 subjects provided by 6 global collaborators. Overall results and qualifications from the work: Clinical and demographic metadata were provided uncurated, with the amount varying by source and participant.

CDR1 and CDR2 are read off the germline V gene (reference sequence) as LGHDT and YNNKEL. The CDR3 runs 13 residues from the cysteine to the phenylalanine. Kept here is only the CDR3 DNA, which spans 39 bases and is read in frame from base 1. Between the V and J ends, shortened by 0 bases and 12 bases respectively, the junction contains 12 bases. TCRbeta CDR3 regions were amplified from genomic DNA using the immunoSEQ Assay, a bias-controlled multiplex PCR. The source study handled its data this way. The number of nucleated cells in each sample was estimated from the amplification of reference gene primers within the assay. Sequence reads were collapsed and filtered to measure the absolute abundance of every unique TCRbeta CDR3 rearrangement. For each sample, productive Simpson clonality was calculated as the square root of Simpson's diversity index over productive rearrangements. Sourced from immuneACCESS, this table was stored by TCRdb with only in-frame sequences that have V and J called. A share of the clones is absent; for the studies checked, an unresolved V gene accounts for under half, and the remainder has no known explanation. V, J and clone size are those of that table, while D and trimming were read from the DNA. For this sample the table gives about 140,000 clones, of which 80% to 90% were detected only once. The ten largest account for 1.5% to 2% of the sample.

Whole blood was collected in K2EDTA tubes by collaborating institutions according to the institutions' own protocols. For TCRbeta analysis, collaborators shipped samples as frozen whole blood, isolated PBMCs, or DNA extracted from either of those sample types. Concerning this clone itself: What this receptor recognizes is not known. No base-level quality is on record; no much larger clone is a single base apart.

The chain was built from TRBV3-1 (or the pseudogene TRBV3-2) and TRBJ2-1; the best D guess is TRBD1, with 5 bases matching. This clonotype was obtained from a woman aged 50 to 60 with acute or convalescent COVID-19. Sequenced input: peripheral blood. The encoded CDR3 is CASSQDIRQGQFF. DNA sequence: TGTGCCAGCAGCCAAGATATCCGGCAGGGGCAGTTCTTC.